This T cell receptor beta chain was obtained from a study of CD8+ T cells in alopecia areata. V shed 4 bases and J shed 9 bases, with 13 bases lying between them. CDR3 length: 12 residues. Germline CDR1 is GTSNPN and CDR2 is SVGIG (reference sequence). cDNA reverse transcribed from extracted RNA served as the sequencing template. Sequencing used immunoSEQ multiplex PCR; TCRdb keeps in-frame clones, though not all of them. The sample holds 150,000 to 200,000 clones, 64% seen once. Treatment specified: oral pan-JAK inhibitor, 5-10 mg twice daily. V is TRBV30 and J is TRBJ1-5, with D tentatively TRBD1 (5 bases). The origin of this receptor is a human donor with alopecia areata. Sequencing used CD4+ T cells sorted from blood, obtained between weeks 47 and 50, from a patient treated with tofacitinib. CDR3 region: CAWTAGVGPQHF. The CDR3 region has the DNA TGTGCCTGGACTGCGGGGGTAGGGCCCCAGCATTTT. Full variable domain (rest looked up from reference TRBV30 and TRBJ1-5): SQTIHQWPATLVQPVGSPLSLECTVEGTSNPNLYWYRQAAGRGLQLLFYSVGIGQISSEVPQNLSASRPQDRQFILSSKKLLLSDSGFYLCAWTAGVGPQHFGDGTRLSIL.